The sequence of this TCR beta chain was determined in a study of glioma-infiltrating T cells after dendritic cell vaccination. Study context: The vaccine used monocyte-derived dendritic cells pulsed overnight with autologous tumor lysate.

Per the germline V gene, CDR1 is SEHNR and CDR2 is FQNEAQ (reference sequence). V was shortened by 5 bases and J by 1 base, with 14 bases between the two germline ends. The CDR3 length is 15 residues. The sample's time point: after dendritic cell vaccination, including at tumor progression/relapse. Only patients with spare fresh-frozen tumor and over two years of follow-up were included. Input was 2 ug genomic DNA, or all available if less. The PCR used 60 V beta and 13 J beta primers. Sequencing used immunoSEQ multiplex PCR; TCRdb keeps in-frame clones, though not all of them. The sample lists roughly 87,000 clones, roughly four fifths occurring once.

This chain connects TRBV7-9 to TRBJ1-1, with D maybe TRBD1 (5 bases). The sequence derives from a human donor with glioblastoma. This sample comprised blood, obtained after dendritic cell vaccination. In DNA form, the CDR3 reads TGTGCCAGCAGCGAGTCCAGAGACAGGAACACTGAAGCTTTCTTT. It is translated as CASSESRDRNTEAFF.